The 19 T cell receptor beta chains reported below all come from one sample, sequenced in a study of blood T cell repertoires in COVID-19. The table came from immunoSEQ multiplex PCR; TCRdb's copy has only in-frame clones and leaves some out. The data contain around 330,000 clones, over 80% of them singletons. Sequencing was performed on PBMCs or T cells enriched from blood (not recorded which). These receptors originate from a woman aged 18-29 years who had recovered from COVID-19.

This clone was seen more than once but under ten times. The V gene is TRBV18, the J gene TRBJ1-1; possible D gene TRBD1, 5 bases. Trimming cost V 5 bases and J 1 base, with 8 bases left between them. The CDR3 is 13 residues long. The germline gives CDR1 KGHSH, CDR2 LQKENI. The CDR3: CASSKGSNTEAFF. The CDR3 region has the DNA TGTGCCAGCTCAAAGGGGTCGAACACTGAAGCTTTCTTT. The whole variable domain, filled in from reference TRBV18 and TRBJ1-1, reads NAGVMQNPRHLVRRRGQEARLRCSPMKGHSHVYWYRQLPEEGLKFMVYLQKENIIDESGMPKERFSAEFPKEGPSILRIQQVVRGDSAAYFCASSKGSNTEAFFGQGTRLTVV.

This clone was observed a single time. The rearrangement uses TRBV30 and TRBJ1-2, with a tentative D call TRBD1 (6 bases). The CDR3 is made up of 13 amino acids. Deletions cut 2 bases from V and 4 bases from J, with 11 bases between. Looked up from germline, CDR1 is GTSNPN and CDR2 is SVGIG (reference sequence). CDR3 region: CAWSKGGTYGYTF. In DNA form, the CDR3 reads TGTGCCTGGAGTAAGGGGGGGACCTATGGCTACACCTTC.

The J gene is TRBJ1-2, the V gene TRBV4-3; D ambiguous. The germline CDR1 and CDR2 sequences are LGHNA and YSLEER. With 0 bases removed from V and 8 bases from J, the gap between germline ends came to 10 bases. The CDR3 consists of 13 residues. The CDR3 sequence is CASSQESGLGYTF. CDR3 nucleotide sequence: TGCGCCAGCAGCCAAGAATCCGGACTAGGCTACACCTTC.

In this sample, this clone turned up once. This chain links TRBV29-1 with TRBJ1-2, with 11 bases that match TRBD1. The CDR3 has 13 residues. CDR1 and CDR2 from the germline V gene are SQVTM and ANQGSEA. The trim removed 7 bases at V and 3 bases at J, leaving 4 bases unmatched. CDR3 sequence reads: CSAGQGADYGYTF. Here the CDR3 DNA reads TGCAGCGCCGGACAGGGGGCGGACTATGGCTACACCTTC.

The V gene is TRBV14, the J gene TRBJ1-1; possible D gene TRBD1, 5 bases. Germline V lookup: CDR1 SGHDN, CDR2 FVKESK. Trimming removed 6 bases at V and 1 base at J, with 9 bases between. The CDR3 has 13 amino acids. CDR3 region: CASRERGNTEAFF. Written as DNA, the CDR3 is TGTGCCAGCAGGGAAAGGGGGAACACTGAAGCTTTCTTT.

The rearrangement uses TRBV6-5 and TRBJ1-1; TRBD1 is a possible D gene (6 bases). CDR1 MNHEY and CDR2 SVGAGI come from the germline V gene. This CDR3 spans 15 amino acids. Between the trimmed V and J ends, which lost 7 bases and 5 bases, there was a span of 20 bases. The CDR3 DNA sequence: TGTGCCAGCACCCTAGGGGGGGGTTGGGGGACTGAAGCTTTCTTT. Amino acid sequence: CASTLGGGWGTEAFF.

V and J are TRBV5-1 and TRBJ1-2; TRBD1 might be the D (6 bases). V was clipped by 0 bases and J by 8 bases, with 11 bases between them. The germline gives CDR1 SGHRS, CDR2 YFSETQ. CDR3 length: 13 residues. The CDR3 sequence: CASSLGAGEGYTF. Here the CDR3 DNA reads TGCGCCAGCAGCTTGGGGGCAGGGGAAGGCTACACCTTC.

V gene TRBV24-1 combines with J gene TRBJ2-1, with a weak D call TRBD1 (5 bases). Trimming shortened V by 5 bases and J by 4 bases, and 5 bases separated the two germline ends. CDR1 is KGHDR, CDR2 SFDVKD, per germline. CDR3 length: 12 amino acids. CDR3 in DNA: TGTGCCACCAGTGCAGGGTACAATGAGCAGTTCTTC. Its protein is CATSAGYNEQFF.

The V and J genes are TRBV28 and TRBJ1-2, with 7 bases identical to TRBD1. V was clipped by 6 bases and J by 4 bases; unmatched bases: 2. The CDR3 is 12 amino acids. Germline V gene sequence: CDR1 MDHEN, CDR2 SYDVKM. CDR3 region: CASRGDSYGYTF. The CDR3 nucleotides read TGTGCCAGCAGGGGGGACAGCTATGGCTACACCTTC.

This clone appeared a few times. This chain connects TRBV24-1 to TRBJ1-2; TRBD1 matches 10 bases. Looked up from germline, CDR1 is KGHDR and CDR2 is SFDVKD. The CDR3 is 14 residues long. V was pared by 3 bases and J by 8 bases, with 5 bases of the junction left unmatched. The CDR3 DNA is TGTGCCACCAGTGATGGGGGACAGGGGAAAGGCTACACCTTC. This gives the protein CATSDGGQGKGYTF.

This clone was recorded only once. One junction end disagrees with the germline gene, perhaps due to a read error. The chain combines TRBV18 with TRBJ1-2, with D maybe TRBD1 (6 bases). Germline lookup yields CDR1 KGHSH and CDR2 LQKENI. The CDR3 extends over 14 amino acids. The CDR3 coding sequence is TGTGCCAGCTCACCGACAGGCGATAACTTTGGCTACACCTTC. It codes for CASSPTGDNFGYTF.

This chain connects TRBV6-2 or TRBV6-3 to TRBJ1-1; perhaps TRBD1 as D (5 bases). V shed 7 bases and J shed 4 bases, with 13 bases lying between them. The V gene's germline CDR1 is MNHEY and CDR2 SVGEGT. The CDR3 consists of 13 residues. CDR3 loop: CASTPQVATEAFF. As DNA, the CDR3 is TGTGCCAGCACCCCACAGGTGGCCACTGAAGCTTTCTTT.

The V and J genes are TRBV30 and TRBJ1-6, with 8 bases that match TRBD1. J was trimmed by 6 bases and V by 3 bases; bases with no gene match: 10. The CDR3 is 16 amino acids. Looked up from germline, CDR1 is GTSNPN and CDR2 is SVGIG (reference sequence). The CDR3 is CAWRDTDRGCNSPLHF. The CDR3 DNA follows: TGTGCCTGGAGGGATACAGACAGGGGTTGTAATTCACCCCTCCACTTT.

The chain combines TRBV4-3 with TRBJ1-2, with D unclear. V was pared by 1 base and J by 3 bases, with 9 bases between. The CDR3 consists of 14 residues. Germline CDR1 is LGHNA and CDR2 is YSLEER. CDR3 bases: TGCGCCAGCAGCCAAGTTGGGCCTGACTATGGCTACACCTTC. Its protein product is CASSQVGPDYGYTF.

This chain joins TRBV7-2 and TRBJ2-7; 7 nucleotides align to TRBD1. CDR1 SGHTA and CDR2 FQGNSA come from the germline V gene. With 10 bases clipped from V and 0 bases from J, the junction kept 15 bases outside the gene matches. There are 16 residues in the CDR3. The CDR3: CATSPRGQRSSYEQYF. The DNA for the CDR3 is TGTGCCACCTCACCAAGGGGGCAGAGGAGCTCCTACGAGCAGTACTTC.

The chain recombines TRBV4-3 with TRBJ1-5; possible D gene TRBD1, 5 bases. The CDR3 sequence is 16 residues long. Germline V lookup: CDR1 LGHNA, CDR2 YSLEER. V was pared by 0 bases and J by 3 bases, with 12 bases between. The CDR3 sequence: CASSQESGGYNQPQHF. CDR3 DNA: TGCGCCAGCAGCCAAGAGTCGGGGGGTTACAATCAGCCCCAGCATTTT.

The count of this clone is one. V usage is TRBV3-1 (or the pseudogene TRBV3-2) and J usage is TRBJ2-7; 9 nucleotides line up with TRBD1. Germline values: CDR1 LGHDT, CDR2 YNNKEL (reference sequence). The V segment lost 4 bases and the J segment 3 bases; nucleotides outside the gene matches: 7. The length of the CDR3 is 15 residues. CDR3 sequence: CASSPTGGLVYEQYF. The CDR3 nucleotides read TGTGCCAGCAGCCCCACAGGGGGCCTCGTCTACGAGCAGTACTTC.

This sequence joins TRBV2 and TRBJ1-6, with TRBD1 identical over 7 bases. The V gene's germline CDR1 is SNHLY and CDR2 FYNNEI. There are 14 residues in the CDR3. The ends lost 6 bases at V and 7 bases at J; junction bases unmatched: 6. The CDR3 sequence: CASRIGTANSPLHF. The CDR3 bases are TGTGCCAGCAGGATCGGGACAGCAAATTCACCCCTCCACTTT.

The rearrangement uses TRBV2 and TRBJ2-7; 7 bases line up with TRBD1. V lost 4 bases, J lost 4 bases, and 7 bases stayed unmatched. The germline CDR1 and CDR2 sequences are SNHLY and FYNNEI. The CDR3 totals 14 residues. DNA for the CDR3: TGTGCCAGCAGTGCCGGACAGGTCTTATACGAGCAGTACTTC. It translates to CASSAGQVLYEQYF.